This T cell receptor (beta chain) was profiled in a study of blood T cell repertoires in COVID-19. As for the study in general: Samples came from the United States, Italy and Spain, spanning acute and convalescent COVID-19. In each case, the material was cDNA or gDNA derived from T cells, B-cell-depleted T cells, or PBMCs.

The V gene end was trimmed by 10 bases and the J gene end by 2 bases; junction bases not matched to a gene: 10. The CDR3 is 15 residues long. CDR1 is MDHEN and CDR2 is SYDVKM in the germline V gene. In the authors' workflow: It was from reference gene primer amplification that nucleated cell counts were estimated. The table came from immunoSEQ multiplex PCR; TCRdb's copy has only in-frame clones and leaves some out. That table is the source of V, J and clone size, and D and trimming were worked out from the DNA. Among 100,000 to 150,000 clones listed, almost 70% were seen once. The receptor was isolated from a woman in her 70s with acute or convalescent COVID-19. The sample taken for sequencing was peripheral blood. The V call is TRBV28, the J call TRBJ2-1, with 8 bases lining up with TRBD2. In DNA, the CDR3 is TGTGCCAACAGGAAAGCGGGAGCTGCCTACAATGAGCAGTTCTTC. Its translation is CANRKAGAAYNEQFF.